This T cell receptor (beta chain) was sequenced during a study of cytomegalovirus exposure and HLA in healthy donors. On the study more broadly: HLA-typed donors contributed approximately 86 million unique TCRs, which were held in an early data release.

Vbeta (60) and Jbeta (13) primers were used in the PCR. Profiling relied on immunoSEQ multiplex PCR, and the TCRdb table lists in-frame clones only, not all of them. The sample holds 140,000 or so clones, under 70% seen once. This clone was seen more than once but under ten times. This CDR3 contains 14 residues. J gave up 4 bases and V 6 bases, and 7 bases lay outside the gene matches. CDR1 MNHEY and CDR2 SVGAGI come from the germline V gene. Material for sequencing was PBMCs. This TCR came from an older woman in good health and CMV-seronegative. The rearrangement links TRBV6-5 to TRBJ2-5; 8 nucleotides match TRBD1. The CDR3 protein is CASSTDRVVETQYF. CDR3 sequence (DNA): TGTGCCAGCAGCACGGACAGGGTGGTAGAGACCCAGTACTTC.